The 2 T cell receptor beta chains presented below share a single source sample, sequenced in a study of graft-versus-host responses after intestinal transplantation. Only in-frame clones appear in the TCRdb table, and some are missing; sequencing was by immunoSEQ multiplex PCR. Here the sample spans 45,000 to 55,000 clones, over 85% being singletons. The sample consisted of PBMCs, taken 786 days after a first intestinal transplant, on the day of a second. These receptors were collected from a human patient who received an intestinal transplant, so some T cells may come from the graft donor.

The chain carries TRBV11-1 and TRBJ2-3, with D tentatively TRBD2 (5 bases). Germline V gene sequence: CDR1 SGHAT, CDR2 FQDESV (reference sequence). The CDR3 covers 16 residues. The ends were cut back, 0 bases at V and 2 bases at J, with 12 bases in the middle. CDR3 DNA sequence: TGTGCCAGCAGCTTAGCCTATCCCGGGGTCACAGATACGCAGTATTTT. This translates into CASSLAYPGVTDTQYF.

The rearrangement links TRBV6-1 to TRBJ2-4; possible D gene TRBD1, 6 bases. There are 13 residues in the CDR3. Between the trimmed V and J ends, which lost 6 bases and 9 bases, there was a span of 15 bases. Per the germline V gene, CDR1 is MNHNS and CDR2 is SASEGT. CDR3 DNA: TGTGCCAGCAGGCTCGTGGGGGCCACCATTCAGTACTTC. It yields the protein CASRLVGATIQYF.